This T cell receptor (beta chain) was sequenced during a study of blood T cell repertoires in COVID-19. Original processing methods: Estimation of nucleated cell counts relied on the amplification of reference gene primers. The table came from immunoSEQ multiplex PCR; TCRdb's copy has only in-frame clones and leaves some out. V, J and clone size are taken as reported in that table, and D and trimming were inferred from the DNA itself. The data hold 200,000 to 300,000 clones, with around 87% observed a single time. Germline assignment: CDR1 MNHEY and CDR2 SVGAGI. The CDR3 runs 12 residues. Sequencing was performed on peripheral blood. The chain is built from TRBV6-5 and TRBJ2-7; TRBD2 matches 9 bases. The clonotype originates from a woman in her forties or fifties with acute or convalescent COVID-19. For the CDR3, the DNA is TGTGCTAGTAGCGGGAGTATAAACGAGCAGTACTTC. Translating it yields CASSGSINEQYF.